This T cell receptor beta chain originates from a study of blood T cell repertoires in COVID-19. Categorization into cohorts depended on clinical history that participants reported. The germline V gene encodes CDR1 SQVTM and CDR2 ANQGSEA. The ends lost 6 bases at V and 5 bases at J; junction bases unmatched: 7. The CDR3 contains 13 residues. Authors' processing steps: It was from reference gene primer amplification that nucleated cell counts were estimated. Profiled with immunoSEQ multiplex PCR; TCRdb holds only in-frame clones, not every one. The DNA was the basis for D and trimming; V, J and clone size are from that table. The sample shows about 170,000 clones, around three quarters of them seen only once.

This sequence originates from a woman aged 70-85 years in a cohort exposed to, infected with or recovered from COVID-19 (not recorded which). Sample: PBMCs or T cells enriched from blood (not recorded which). The chain couples TRBV29-1 to TRBJ2-1; 7 nucleotides line up with TRBD2. CDR3 bases: TGCAGCGTCACCCGGGAGGCGAACAATGAGCAGTTCTTC. It codes for CSVTREANNEQFF.